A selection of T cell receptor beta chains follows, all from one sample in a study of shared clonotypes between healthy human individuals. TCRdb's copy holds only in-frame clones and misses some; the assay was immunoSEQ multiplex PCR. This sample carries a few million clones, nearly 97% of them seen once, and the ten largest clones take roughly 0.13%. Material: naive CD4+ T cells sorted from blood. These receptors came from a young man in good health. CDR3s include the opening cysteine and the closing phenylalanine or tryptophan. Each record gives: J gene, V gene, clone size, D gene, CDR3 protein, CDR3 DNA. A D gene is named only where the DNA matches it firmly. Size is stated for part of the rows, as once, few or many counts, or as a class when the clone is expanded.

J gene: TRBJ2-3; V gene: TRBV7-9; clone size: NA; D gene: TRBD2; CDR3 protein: CASSIAGGPTDTQYF; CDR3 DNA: TGTGCCAGCAGCATAGCGGGAGGGCCAACAGATACGCAGTATTTT
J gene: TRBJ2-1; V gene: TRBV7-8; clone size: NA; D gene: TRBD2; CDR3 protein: CASSLNAGGGSYNEQFF; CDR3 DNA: TGTGCCAGCAGCTTAAATGCGGGGGGAGGGTCCTACAATGAGCAGTTCTTC
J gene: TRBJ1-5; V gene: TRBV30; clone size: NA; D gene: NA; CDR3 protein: CAWSEGRNQPQHF; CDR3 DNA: TGTGCCTGGAGTGAAGGGCGTAATCAGCCCCAGCATTTT
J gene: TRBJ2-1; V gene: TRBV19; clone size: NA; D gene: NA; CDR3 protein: CASSIEGRAQFF; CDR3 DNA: TGTGCCAGTAGTATAGAGGGCAGGGCCCAGTTCTTC
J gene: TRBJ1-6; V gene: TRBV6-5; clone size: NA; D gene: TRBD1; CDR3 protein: CTSRLGQGSSPLHF; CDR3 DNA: TGTACCAGCAGACTTGGACAGGGGTCTTCACCCCTCCACTTT
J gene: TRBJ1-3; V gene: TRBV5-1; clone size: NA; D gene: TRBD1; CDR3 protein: CASSLVTGAATSGNTIYF; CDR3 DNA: TGCGCCAGCAGCCTCGTCACAGGGGCCGCAACCTCTGGAAACACCATATATTTT
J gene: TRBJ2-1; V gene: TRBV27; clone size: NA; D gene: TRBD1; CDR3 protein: CASKKAGTVIHNEQFF; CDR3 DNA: TGTGCCAGCAAAAAGGCCGGGACAGTAATCCACAATGAGCAGTTCTTC
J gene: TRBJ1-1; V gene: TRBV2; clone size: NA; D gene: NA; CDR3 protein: CASSELTEAFF; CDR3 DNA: TGTGCCAGCAGTGAATTAACTGAAGCTTTCTTT
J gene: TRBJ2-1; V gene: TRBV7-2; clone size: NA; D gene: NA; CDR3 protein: CASSFGSSSYNEQFF; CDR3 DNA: TGTGCCAGCAGCTTTGGGAGCAGCTCCTACAATGAGCAGTTCTTC
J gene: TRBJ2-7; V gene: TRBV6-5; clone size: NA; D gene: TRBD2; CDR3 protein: CASSRGGPSFGQYF; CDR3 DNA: TGTGCCAGCAGCCGGGGGGGGCCCTCTTTCGGGCAGTACTTC
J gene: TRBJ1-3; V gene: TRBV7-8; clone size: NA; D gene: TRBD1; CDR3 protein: CASSQDGTDSGNTIYF; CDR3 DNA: TGTGCCAGCAGCCAAGACGGGACAGACTCTGGAAACACCATATATTTT
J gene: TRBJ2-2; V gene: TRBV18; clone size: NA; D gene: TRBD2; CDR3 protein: CASSSGLVGDTGELFF; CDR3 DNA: TGTGCCAGCTCATCCGGACTAGTCGGTGACACCGGGGAGCTGTTTTTT
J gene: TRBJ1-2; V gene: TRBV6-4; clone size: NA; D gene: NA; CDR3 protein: CASRGWRQASNYGYTF; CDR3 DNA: TGTGCCAGCAGGGGCTGGAGGCAGGCTTCTAACTATGGCTACACCTTC
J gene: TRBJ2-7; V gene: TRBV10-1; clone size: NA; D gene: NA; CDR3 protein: CASSEKAGGPYEQYF; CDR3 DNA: TGCGCCAGCAGTGAGAAGGCTGGAGGTCCCTACGAGCAGTACTTC
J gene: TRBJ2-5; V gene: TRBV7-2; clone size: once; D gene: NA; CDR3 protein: CASSPRWAQTQYF; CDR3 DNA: TGTGCCAGCAGCCCACGATGGGCCCAGACCCAGTACTTC
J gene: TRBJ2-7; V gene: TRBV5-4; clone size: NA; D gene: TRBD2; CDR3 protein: CASSGWTSGAAYEQYF; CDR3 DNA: TGTGCCAGCAGCGGTTGGACTAGCGGGGCTGCCTACGAGCAGTACTTC
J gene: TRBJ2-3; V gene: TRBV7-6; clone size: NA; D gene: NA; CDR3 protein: CASSLGPTALGTDTQYF; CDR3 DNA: TGTGCCAGCAGCTTAGGGCCGACAGCCCTAGGCACAGATACGCAGTATTTT
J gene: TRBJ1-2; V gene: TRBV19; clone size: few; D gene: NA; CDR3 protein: CASSPFQQGRLDYGYTF; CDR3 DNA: TGTGCCAGTAGTCCCTTTCAACAGGGCCGCCTCGACTATGGCTACACCTTC
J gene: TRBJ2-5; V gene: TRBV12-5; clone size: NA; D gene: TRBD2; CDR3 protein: CASVSGDSGTVGTQYF; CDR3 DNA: TGTGCTAGTGTCTCGGGTGATAGCGGGACCGTAGGGACCCAGTACTTC
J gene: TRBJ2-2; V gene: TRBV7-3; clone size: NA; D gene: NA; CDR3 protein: CASSRRTTRPGELFF; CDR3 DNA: TGTGCCAGCAGCCGCCGTACTACGCGACCCGGGGAGCTGTTTTTT
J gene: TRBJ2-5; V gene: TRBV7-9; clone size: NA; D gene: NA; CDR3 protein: CASSLEVSQETQYF; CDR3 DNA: TGTGCCAGCAGCTTAGAGGTTAGCCAAGAGACCCAGTACTTC
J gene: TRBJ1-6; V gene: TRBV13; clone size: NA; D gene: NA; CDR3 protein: CASSLVGASSYNSPLHF; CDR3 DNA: TGTGCCAGCAGCTTAGTGGGGGCGAGCTCCTATAATTCACCCCTCCACTTT
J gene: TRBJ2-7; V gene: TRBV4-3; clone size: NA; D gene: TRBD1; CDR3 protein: CASSRQATGTDSYEQYF; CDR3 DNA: TGCGCCAGCAGCCGACAGGCGACCGGGACAGACTCCTACGAGCAGTACTTC
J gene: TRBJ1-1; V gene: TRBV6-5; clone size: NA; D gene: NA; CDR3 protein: CASSYRQLNTEAFF; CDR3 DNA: TGTGCCAGCAGTTACCGACAGTTGAACACTGAAGCTTTCTTT
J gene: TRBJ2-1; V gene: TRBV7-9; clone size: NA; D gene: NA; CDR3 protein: CASSFGLANEQFF; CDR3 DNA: TGTGCCAGCAGCTTTGGATTGGCCAATGAGCAGTTCTTC
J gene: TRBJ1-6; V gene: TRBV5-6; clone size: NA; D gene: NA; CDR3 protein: CASSAVDSTRNSPLHF; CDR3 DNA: TGTGCCAGCAGCGCAGTAGACAGTACACGGAATTCACCCCTCCACTTT
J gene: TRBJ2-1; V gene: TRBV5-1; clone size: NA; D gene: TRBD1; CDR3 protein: CASSLGQGYNEQFF; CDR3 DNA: TGCGCCAGCAGCTTGGGACAGGGTTACAATGAGCAGTTCTTC
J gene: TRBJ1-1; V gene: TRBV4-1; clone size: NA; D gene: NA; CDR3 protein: CASSQVRGLRTEAFF; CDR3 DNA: TGCGCCAGCAGCCAAGTCCGGGGGCTTCGAACTGAAGCTTTCTTT
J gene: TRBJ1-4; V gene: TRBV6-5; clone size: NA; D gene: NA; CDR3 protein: CASSYSPGATNEKLFF; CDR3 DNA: TGTGCCAGCAGTTACTCGCCCGGTGCAACTAATGAAAAACTGTTTTTT
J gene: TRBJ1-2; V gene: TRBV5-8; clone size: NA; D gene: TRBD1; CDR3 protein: CASDRGSGYTF; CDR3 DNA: TGTGCCAGTGACAGGGGATCAGGCTACACCTTC
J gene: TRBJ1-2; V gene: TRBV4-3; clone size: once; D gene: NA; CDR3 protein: CASSQDFGVGGYTF; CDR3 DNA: TGCGCCAGCAGCCAAGATTTTGGGGTAGGGGGCTACACCTTC
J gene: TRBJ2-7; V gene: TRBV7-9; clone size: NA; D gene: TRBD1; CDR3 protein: CASSFGGQAGEQYF; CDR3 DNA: TGTGCCAGCAGCTTTGGTGGACAGGCCGGCGAGCAGTACTTC
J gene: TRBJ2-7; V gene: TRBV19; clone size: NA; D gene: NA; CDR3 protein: CASTGGGTAAYEQYF; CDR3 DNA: TGTGCCAGTACCGGCGGGGGGACAGCAGCCTACGAGCAGTACTTC
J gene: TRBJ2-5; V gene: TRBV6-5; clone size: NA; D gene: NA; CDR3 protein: CASVKGETQYF; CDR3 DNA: TGTGCCAGCGTGAAGGGGGAGACCCAGTACTTC
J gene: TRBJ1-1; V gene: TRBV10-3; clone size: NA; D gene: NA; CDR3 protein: CAISENAVGRNTEAFF; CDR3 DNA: TGTGCCATCAGTGAAAACGCTGTGGGGAGAAACACTGAAGCTTTCTTT
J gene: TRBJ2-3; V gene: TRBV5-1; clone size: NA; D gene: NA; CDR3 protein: CASSWRPFADTDTQYF; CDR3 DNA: TGCGCCAGCAGCTGGCGGCCATTCGCGGACACAGATACGCAGTATTTT
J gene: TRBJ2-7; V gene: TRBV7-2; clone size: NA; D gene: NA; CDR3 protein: CASSLRTYSYEQYF; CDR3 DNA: TGTGCCAGCAGCCTACGGACCTATTCCTACGAGCAGTACTTC
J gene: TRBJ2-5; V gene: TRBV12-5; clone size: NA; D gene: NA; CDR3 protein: CASGLSGPRTQYF; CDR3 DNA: TGTGCTAGTGGTTTAAGTGGGCCCAGAACCCAGTACTTC
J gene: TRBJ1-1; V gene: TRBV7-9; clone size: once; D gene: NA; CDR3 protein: CASREYTGLTEAFF; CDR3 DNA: TGTGCCAGCAGGGAATATACAGGGCTCACTGAAGCTTTCTTT
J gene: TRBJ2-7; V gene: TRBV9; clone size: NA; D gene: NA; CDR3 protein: CASSAMGVSYEQYF; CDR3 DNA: TGTGCCAGCAGCGCAATGGGGGTATCCTACGAGCAGTACTTC
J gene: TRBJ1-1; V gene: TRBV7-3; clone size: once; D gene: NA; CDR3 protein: CASSLWANTEAFF; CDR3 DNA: TGTGCCAGCAGCCTCTGGGCGAACACTGAAGCTTTCTTT
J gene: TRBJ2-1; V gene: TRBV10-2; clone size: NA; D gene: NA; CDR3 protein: CASSDQGYNEQFF; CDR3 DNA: TGCGCCAGCAGTGACCAGGGGTACAATGAGCAGTTCTTC
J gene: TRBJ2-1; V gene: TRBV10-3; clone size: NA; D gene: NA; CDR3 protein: CATGDGEQFF; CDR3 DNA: TGTGCCACGGGCGACGGTGAGCAGTTCTTC
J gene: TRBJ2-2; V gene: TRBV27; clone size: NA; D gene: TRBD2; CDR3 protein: CASSLGSGITGELFF; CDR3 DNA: TGTGCCAGCAGTTTGGGTAGCGGGATCACCGGGGAGCTGTTTTTT